Listed below are T cell receptor beta chains from one sample, sequenced in a study of blood T cell repertoires in COVID-19. Measured with immunoSEQ multiplex PCR; TCRdb has only the in-frame clones, and not every one. The data contain 150,000 to 200,000 clones, around 76% of them singletons. The material sequenced was PBMCs or T cells enriched from blood (not recorded which). These receptors were taken from a woman aged 45-60 years with acute COVID-19. Each CDR3 is given with its conserved first and last residue. The order of the fields is J gene, V gene, D gene, clone size, CDR3 protein, CDR3 DNA. A D gene is named only where the DNA matches it firmly. The size entry is marked missing in some rows and otherwise reads once, few, many or a size class.

j_call: TRBJ1-1; v_call: TRBV4-1; d_call: TRBD1; clone_size: -; cdr3_aa: CASSQAGGGNTEAFF; cdr3_nt: TGCGCCAGCAGCCAGGCAGGGGGAGGTAACACTGAAGCTTTCTTT
j_call: TRBJ2-6; v_call: TRBV4-1; d_call: -; clone_size: few; cdr3_aa: CASSHRFSGANVLTF; cdr3_nt: TGCGCCAGCAGCCACAGGTTCTCTGGGGCCAACGTCCTGACTTTC
j_call: TRBJ1-2; v_call: TRBV4-1; d_call: -; clone_size: -; cdr3_aa: CASSQETGNYGYTF; cdr3_nt: TGCGCCAGCAGCCAAGAGACGGGGAACTATGGCTACACCTTC
j_call: TRBJ1-3; v_call: TRBV6-5; d_call: -; clone_size: -; cdr3_aa: CASSYSRQSTGNTIYF; cdr3_nt: TGTGCCAGCAGTTACTCGCGACAGTCAACTGGAAACACCATATATTTT
j_call: TRBJ1-6; v_call: TRBV12-5; d_call: TRBD1; clone_size: -; cdr3_aa: CASGSPQGQGRLMNSPLHF; cdr3_nt: TGTGCTAGTGGTTCCCCTCAGGGACAGGGGCGGCTAATGAATTCACCCCTCCACTTT
j_call: TRBJ2-5; v_call: TRBV2; d_call: -; clone_size: -; cdr3_aa: CASRGQSVETQYF; cdr3_nt: TGTGCCAGTAGGGGTCAGTCCGTCGAGACCCAGTACTTC
j_call: TRBJ1-5; v_call: TRBV5-5; d_call: -; clone_size: -; cdr3_aa: CASSFMGGRGNQPQHF; cdr3_nt: TGTGCCAGCAGCTTCATGGGGGGGCGAGGCAATCAGCCCCAGCATTTT
j_call: TRBJ2-5; v_call: TRBV7-2; d_call: TRBD2; clone_size: once; cdr3_aa: CASSLAVLAGQETQYF; cdr3_nt: TGTGCCAGCAGCTTAGCCGTACTAGCGGGGCAAGAGACCCAGTACTTC
j_call: TRBJ1-2; v_call: TRBV6-4; d_call: TRBD1; clone_size: -; cdr3_aa: CASSEDRGGYTF; cdr3_nt: TGTGCCAGCAGTGAAGACAGGGGCGGCTACACCTTC
j_call: TRBJ2-3; v_call: TRBV7-9; d_call: -; clone_size: -; cdr3_aa: CASGDAEGAKYF; cdr3_nt: TGTGCCAGCGGCGACGCGGAGGGTGCAAAGTATTTT
j_call: TRBJ1-2; v_call: TRBV7-8; d_call: -; clone_size: -; cdr3_aa: CASSWKLQAVGGYTF; cdr3_nt: TGTGCCAGCAGCTGGAAATTACAGGCGGTGGGGGGCTACACCTTC
j_call: TRBJ2-5; v_call: TRBV9; d_call: TRBD2; clone_size: -; cdr3_aa: CASSPTSGGVETQYF; cdr3_nt: TGTGCCAGCAGCCCTACTAGCGGGGGGGTAGAGACCCAGTACTTC
j_call: TRBJ1-2; v_call: TRBV28; d_call: TRBD1; clone_size: -; cdr3_aa: CASQDRWVGYTF; cdr3_nt: TGTGCCAGCCAGGACAGGTGGGTTGGCTACACCTTC
j_call: TRBJ2-1; v_call: TRBV12-3/TRBV12-4; d_call: -; clone_size: few; cdr3_aa: CASSLGTYNEQFF; cdr3_nt: TGTGCCAGCAGTTTGGGGACTTACAATGAGCAGTTCTTC
j_call: TRBJ1-2; v_call: TRBV19; d_call: -; clone_size: few; cdr3_aa: CASSTAEFLYGYTF; cdr3_nt: TGTGCCAGTAGTACCGCTGAGTTCCTCTATGGCTACACCTTC
j_call: TRBJ2-1; v_call: TRBV28; d_call: TRBD1; clone_size: few; cdr3_aa: CASGSSLGQPTIGNEQFF; cdr3_nt: TGTGCCAGCGGGAGTTCGCTGGGACAGCCCACTATAGGGAATGAGCAGTTCTTC
j_call: TRBJ1-1; v_call: TRBV3-1/TRBV3-2; d_call: -; clone_size: -; cdr3_aa: CASGFGVWNTEAFF; cdr3_nt: TGTGCCAGCGGCTTCGGAGTCTGGAACACTGAAGCTTTCTTT
j_call: TRBJ1-1; v_call: TRBV9; d_call: TRBD1; clone_size: -; cdr3_aa: CASSSPDRGRPEAFF; cdr3_nt: TGTGCCAGCAGCTCCCCGGACAGGGGGCGGCCTGAAGCTTTCTTT